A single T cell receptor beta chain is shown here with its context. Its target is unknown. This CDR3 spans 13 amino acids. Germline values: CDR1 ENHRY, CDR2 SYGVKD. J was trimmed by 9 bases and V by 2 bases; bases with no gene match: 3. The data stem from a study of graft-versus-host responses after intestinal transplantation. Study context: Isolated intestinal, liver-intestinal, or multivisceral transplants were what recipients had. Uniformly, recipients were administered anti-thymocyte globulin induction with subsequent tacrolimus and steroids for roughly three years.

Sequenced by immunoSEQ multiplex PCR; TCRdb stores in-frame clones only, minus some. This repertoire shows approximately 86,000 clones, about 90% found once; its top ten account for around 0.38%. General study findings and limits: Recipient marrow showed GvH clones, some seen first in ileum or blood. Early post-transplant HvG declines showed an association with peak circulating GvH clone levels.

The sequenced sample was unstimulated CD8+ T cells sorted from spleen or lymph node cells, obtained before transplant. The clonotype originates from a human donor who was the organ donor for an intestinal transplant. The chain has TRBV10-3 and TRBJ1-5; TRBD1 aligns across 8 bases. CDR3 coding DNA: TGTGCCATCAGTGAGCCCGGACAGGGGCCCCAGCATTTT. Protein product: CAISEPGQGPQHF.